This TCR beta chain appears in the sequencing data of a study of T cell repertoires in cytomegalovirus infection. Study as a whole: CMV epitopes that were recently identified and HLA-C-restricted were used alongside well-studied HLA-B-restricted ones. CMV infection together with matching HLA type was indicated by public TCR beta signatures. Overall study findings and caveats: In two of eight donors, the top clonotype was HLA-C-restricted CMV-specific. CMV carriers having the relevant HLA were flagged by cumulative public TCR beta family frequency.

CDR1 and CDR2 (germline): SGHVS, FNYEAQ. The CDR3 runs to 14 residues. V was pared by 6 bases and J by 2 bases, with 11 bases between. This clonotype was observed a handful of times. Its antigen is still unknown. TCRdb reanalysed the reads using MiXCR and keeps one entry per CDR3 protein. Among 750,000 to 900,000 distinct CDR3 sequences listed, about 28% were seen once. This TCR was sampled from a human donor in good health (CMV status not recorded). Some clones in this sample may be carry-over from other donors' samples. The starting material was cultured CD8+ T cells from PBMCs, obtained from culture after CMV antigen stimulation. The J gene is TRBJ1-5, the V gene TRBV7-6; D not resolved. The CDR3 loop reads CASSKLPGNQPQHF. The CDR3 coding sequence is TGTGCCAGCAGTAAGCTACCGGGCAATCAGCCCCAGCATTTT.